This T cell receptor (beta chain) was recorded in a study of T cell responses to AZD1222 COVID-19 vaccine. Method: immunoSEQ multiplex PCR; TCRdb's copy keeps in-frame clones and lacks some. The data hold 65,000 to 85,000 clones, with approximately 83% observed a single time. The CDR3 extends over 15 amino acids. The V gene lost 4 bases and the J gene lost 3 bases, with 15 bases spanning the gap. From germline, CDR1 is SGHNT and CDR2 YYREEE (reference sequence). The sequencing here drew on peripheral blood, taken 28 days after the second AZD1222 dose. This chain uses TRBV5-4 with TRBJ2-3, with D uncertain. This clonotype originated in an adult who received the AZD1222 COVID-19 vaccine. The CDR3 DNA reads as TGTGCCAGCAGCCCTGAATTGAAATGGACAGATACGCAGTATTTT. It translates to CASSPELKWTDTQYF.